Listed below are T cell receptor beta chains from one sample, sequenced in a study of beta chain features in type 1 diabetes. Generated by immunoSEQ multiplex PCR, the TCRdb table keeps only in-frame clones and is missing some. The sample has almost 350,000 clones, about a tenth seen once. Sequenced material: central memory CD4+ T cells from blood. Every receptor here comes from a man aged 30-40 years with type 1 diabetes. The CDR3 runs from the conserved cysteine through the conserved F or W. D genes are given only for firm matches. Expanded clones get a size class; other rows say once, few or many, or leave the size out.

TGCGCCAGCAGCTTGGGAGGCCCTCGGGAAAAGACCCAGTACTTC	CASSLGGPREKTQYF	.	.	TRBV5-1	TRBJ2-5
TGTGCCAGCAGCTTCCAGGAAAGCGGTAATTCACCCCTCCACTTT	CASSFQESGNSPLHF	.	.	TRBV11-2	TRBJ1-6
TGCAGTGCTAGATCAGAGGGGGGCCAGCATTTT	CSARSEGGQHF	.	.	TRBV20-1	TRBJ1-5
TGCAGCGTTGGGAGCGGGGGGCCCTACAATGAGCAGTTCTTC	CSVGSGGPYNEQFF	few	TRBD2	TRBV29-1	TRBJ2-1
TGCGCCAGCAGCGAGAACTCAGGGGGCTACGAGCAGTACTTC	CASSENSGGYEQYF	.	TRBD1	TRBV5-1	TRBJ2-7
TGTGCCAGCAGTGTGGACAGTGGGGATACGCAGTATTTT	CASSVDSGDTQYF	.	.	TRBV25-1	TRBJ2-3
TGTGCCAGCAGCCCCGACAGGCCAGATACGCAGTATTTT	CASSPDRPDTQYF	few	.	TRBV5-6	TRBJ2-3
TGTGCCAGCACTTTCAGGCATGGGGAAGCCGGGGAGCTGTTTTTT	CASTFRHGEAGELFF	.	.	TRBV6-1	TRBJ2-2
TGTGCCACTGAGGGGGACGGGTCCGGTTATGGCTACACCTTC	CATEGDGSGYGYTF	.	.	TRBV19	TRBJ1-2
TGTGCCAGCAGCTTATCGGGGCAGGGCAGGCACGAGCAGTACTTC	CASSLSGQGRHEQYF	few	.	TRBV7-9	TRBJ2-7
TGTGCCAGCAGTTTAGCGGGGAAATACAATGAGCAGTTCTTC	CASSLAGKYNEQFF	few	TRBD2	TRBV6-1	TRBJ2-1
TGTGCCAGCGGCTCGAGACAGGGGGCCTCCTACGAGCAGTACTTC	CASGSRQGASYEQYF	.	TRBD1	TRBV6-9	TRBJ2-7
TGTGCCAGCAGTTACCGGGACAGGTTCTACGAGCAGTACTTC	CASSYRDRFYEQYF	few	TRBD1	TRBV6-5	TRBJ2-7
TGTGCCAGCAGCTTGACCAACTACGAGCAGTACTTC	CASSLTNYEQYF	.	.	TRBV5-6	TRBJ2-7
TGTGCCAGTAGTATCCGTGGGATGCCAAACTACGAGCAGTACTTC	CASSIRGMPNYEQYF	few	.	TRBV19	TRBJ2-7
TGTGCCATCAGTGAGTCGGGAGAGCAGCCCCAGCATTTT	CAISESGEQPQHF	many	.	TRBV10-3	TRBJ1-5
TGTGCCAGCAGCTCCACGACATCTTCACCCCTCCACTTT	CASSSTTSSPLHF	few	.	TRBV7-8	TRBJ1-6
TGTGCCACCAGCAGGCTTGGGACAGAACAACCCCAGCATTTT	CATSRLGTEQPQHF	.	TRBD1	TRBV15	TRBJ1-5
TGTGCCAGCAGCCTAGACTTGGGTGTCACAGATACGCAGTATTTT	CASSLDLGVTDTQYF	few	.	TRBV11-2	TRBJ2-3
TGTGCCAGCAGCCGCCGGCGACAGGGAAACACTGAAGCTTTCTTT	CASSRRRQGNTEAFF	.	TRBD1	TRBV7-2	TRBJ1-1
TGTGCCAGCAGCCAATCAGGGGGTAGCAATCAGCCCCAGCATTTT	CASSQSGGSNQPQHF	few	TRBD1	TRBV7-9	TRBJ1-5
TGTGCCAGCAGCGTAGACCAGGGGGTCACCGGGGAGCTGTTTTTT	CASSVDQGVTGELFF	.	TRBD1	TRBV9	TRBJ2-2
TGTGCCAGCAGTGTCGAGGGCAACTCTGGAAACACCATATATTTT	CASSVEGNSGNTIYF	.	.	TRBV2	TRBJ1-3
TGTGCCAGCAGCTCACAGGGCTATAATTCACCCCTCCACTTT	CASSSQGYNSPLHF	.	.	TRBV7-8	TRBJ1-6
TGTGCTAGTGGTCCTGCGATAGGAGAGCAGTTCTTC	CASGPAIGEQFF	.	.	TRBV12-5	TRBJ2-1
TGTGCCAGCAGCCCGGGACAGGTGAACACTGAAGCTTTCTTT	CASSPGQVNTEAFF	.	TRBD1	TRBV28	TRBJ1-1